The present TCR beta chain was sequenced within a study of CD8+CD57+ T cells in acquired aplastic anemia. Patients chosen for sequencing had CD8+CD57+ cells that had expanded, as shown by flow cytometry. Patients were treatment-naive when blood was sampled. CDR1 and CDR2 from the germline V gene are MNHEY and SVGEGT. The V gene lost 7 bases and the J gene lost 4 bases, with 25 bases spanning the gap. This CDR3 comprises 17 residues. Genomic DNA templated the TCR beta VDJ and CDR3 profiling. From the reads, TCRdb called clonotypes with MiXCR, one entry per CDR3 protein. Of fewer than 250,000 distinct CDR3 sequences listed, around 45% are singletons.

The sequenced material came from sorted CD4+, CD8+, or CD8+CD57+ T cells (not recorded which) from PBMCs. The chain uses TRBV6-2 or TRBV6-3 and TRBJ1-2; D gene unclear. This TCR derives from a human donor with aplastic anemia. The CDR3 loop reads CASTIPWGRNTSYGYTF. CDR3 sequence (DNA): TGTGCCAGCACCATACCGTGGGGAAGGAACACTAGCTATGGCTACACCTTC.